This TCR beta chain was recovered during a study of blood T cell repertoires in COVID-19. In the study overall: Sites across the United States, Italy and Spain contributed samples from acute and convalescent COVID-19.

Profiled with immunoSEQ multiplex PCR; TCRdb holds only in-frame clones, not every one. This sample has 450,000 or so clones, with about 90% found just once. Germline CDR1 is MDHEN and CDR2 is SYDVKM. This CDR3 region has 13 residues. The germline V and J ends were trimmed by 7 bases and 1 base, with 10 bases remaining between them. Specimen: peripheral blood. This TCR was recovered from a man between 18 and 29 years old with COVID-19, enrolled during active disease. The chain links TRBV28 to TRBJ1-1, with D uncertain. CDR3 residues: CASTVEPNTEAFF. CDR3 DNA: TGTGCCAGCACAGTGGAGCCGAACACTGAAGCTTTCTTT. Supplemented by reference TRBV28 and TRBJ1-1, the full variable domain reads DVKVTQSSRYLVKRTGEKVFLECVQDMDHENMFWYRQDPGLGLRLIYFSYDVKMKEKGDIPEGYSVSREKKERFSLILESASTNQTSMYLCASTVEPNTEAFFGQGTRLTVV.